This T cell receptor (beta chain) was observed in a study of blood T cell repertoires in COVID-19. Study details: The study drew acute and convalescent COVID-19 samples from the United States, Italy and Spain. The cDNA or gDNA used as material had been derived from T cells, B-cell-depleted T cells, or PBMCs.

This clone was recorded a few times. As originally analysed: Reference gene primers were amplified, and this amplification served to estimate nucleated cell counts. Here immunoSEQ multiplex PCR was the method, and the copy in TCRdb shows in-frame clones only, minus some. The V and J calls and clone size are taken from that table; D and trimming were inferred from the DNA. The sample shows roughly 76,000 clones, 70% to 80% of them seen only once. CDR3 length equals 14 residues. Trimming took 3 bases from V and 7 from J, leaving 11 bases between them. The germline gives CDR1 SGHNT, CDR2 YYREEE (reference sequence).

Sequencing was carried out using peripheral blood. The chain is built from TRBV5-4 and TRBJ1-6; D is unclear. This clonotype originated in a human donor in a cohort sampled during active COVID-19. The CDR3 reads CASSWYIGNSPLHF. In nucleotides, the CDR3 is TGTGCCAGCAGCTGGTATATCGGGAATTCACCCCTCCACTTT.